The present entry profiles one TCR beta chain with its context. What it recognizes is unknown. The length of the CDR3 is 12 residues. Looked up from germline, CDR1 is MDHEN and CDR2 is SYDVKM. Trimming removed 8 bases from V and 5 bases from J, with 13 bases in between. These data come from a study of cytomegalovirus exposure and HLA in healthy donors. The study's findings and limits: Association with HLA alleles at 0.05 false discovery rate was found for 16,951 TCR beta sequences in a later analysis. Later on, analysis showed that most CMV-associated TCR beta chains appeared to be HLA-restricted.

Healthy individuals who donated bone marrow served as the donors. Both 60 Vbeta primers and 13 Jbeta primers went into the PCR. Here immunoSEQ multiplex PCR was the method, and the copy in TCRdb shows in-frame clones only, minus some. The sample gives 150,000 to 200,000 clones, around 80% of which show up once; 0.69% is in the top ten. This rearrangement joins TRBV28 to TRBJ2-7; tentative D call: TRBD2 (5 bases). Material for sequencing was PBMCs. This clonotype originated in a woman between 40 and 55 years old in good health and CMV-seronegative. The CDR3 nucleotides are TGTGCCAGCTGCGACGGGGTCCACGAGCAGTACTTC. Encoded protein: CASCDGVHEQYF.